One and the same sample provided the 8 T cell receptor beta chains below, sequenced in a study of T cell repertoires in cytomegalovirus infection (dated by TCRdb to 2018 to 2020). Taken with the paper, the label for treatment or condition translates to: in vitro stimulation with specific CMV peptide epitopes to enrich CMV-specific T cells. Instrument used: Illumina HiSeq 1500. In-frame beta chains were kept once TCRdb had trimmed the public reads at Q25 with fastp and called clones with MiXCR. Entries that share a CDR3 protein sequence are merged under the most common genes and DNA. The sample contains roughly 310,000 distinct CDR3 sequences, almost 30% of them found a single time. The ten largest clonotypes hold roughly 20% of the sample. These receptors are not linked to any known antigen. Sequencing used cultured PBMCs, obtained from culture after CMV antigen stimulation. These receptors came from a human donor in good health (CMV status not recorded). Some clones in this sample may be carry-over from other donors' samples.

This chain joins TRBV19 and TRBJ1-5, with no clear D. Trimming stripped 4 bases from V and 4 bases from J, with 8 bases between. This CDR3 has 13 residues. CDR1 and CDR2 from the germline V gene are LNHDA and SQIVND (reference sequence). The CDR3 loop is CASSTLLNQPQHF. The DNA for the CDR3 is TGTGCCAGTAGTACCCTTTTAAATCAGCCCCAGCATTTT.

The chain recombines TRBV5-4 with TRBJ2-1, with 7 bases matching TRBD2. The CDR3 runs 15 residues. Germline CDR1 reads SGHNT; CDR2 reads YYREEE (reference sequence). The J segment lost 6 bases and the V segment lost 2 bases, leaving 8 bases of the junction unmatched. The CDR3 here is CASSFPGTTPNEQFF. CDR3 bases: TGTGCCAGCAGCTTCCCGGGGACTACCCCCAATGAGCAGTTCTTC.

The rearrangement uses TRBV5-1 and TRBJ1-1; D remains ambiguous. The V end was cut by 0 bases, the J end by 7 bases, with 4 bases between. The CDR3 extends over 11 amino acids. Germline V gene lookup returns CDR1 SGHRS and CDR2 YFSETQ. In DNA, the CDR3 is TGCGCCAGCAGCTTGGACGGTGAAGCTTTCTTT. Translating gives CASSLDGEAFF.

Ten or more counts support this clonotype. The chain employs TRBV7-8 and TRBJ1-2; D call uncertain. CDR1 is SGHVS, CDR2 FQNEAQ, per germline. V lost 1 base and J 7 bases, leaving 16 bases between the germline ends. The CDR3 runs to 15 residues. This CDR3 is CASSLGRWQIRGYTF. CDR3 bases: TGTGCCAGCAGCTTAGGCAGGTGGCAGATCCGTGGCTACACCTTC.

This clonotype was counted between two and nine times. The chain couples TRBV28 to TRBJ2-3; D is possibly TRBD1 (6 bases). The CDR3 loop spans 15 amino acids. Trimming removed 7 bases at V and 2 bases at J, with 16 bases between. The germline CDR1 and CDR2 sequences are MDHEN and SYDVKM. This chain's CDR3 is CASNPTGPTTDTQYF. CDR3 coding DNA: TGTGCCAGCAATCCGACAGGCCCTACCACAGATACGCAGTATTTT.

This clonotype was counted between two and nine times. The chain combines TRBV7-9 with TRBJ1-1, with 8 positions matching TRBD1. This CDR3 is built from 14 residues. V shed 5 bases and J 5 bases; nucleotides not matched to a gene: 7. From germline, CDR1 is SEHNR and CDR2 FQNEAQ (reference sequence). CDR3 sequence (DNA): TGTGCCAGCAGCCCGACAGGGGCGAGGACTGAAGCTTTCTTT. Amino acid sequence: CASSPTGARTEAFF. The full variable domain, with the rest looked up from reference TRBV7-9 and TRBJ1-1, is DTGVSQNPRHKITKRGQNVTFRCDPISEHNRLYWYRQTLGQGPEFLTYFQNEAQLEKSRLLSDRFSAERPKGSFSTLEIQRTEQGDSAMYLCASSPTGARTEAFFGQGTRLTVV.

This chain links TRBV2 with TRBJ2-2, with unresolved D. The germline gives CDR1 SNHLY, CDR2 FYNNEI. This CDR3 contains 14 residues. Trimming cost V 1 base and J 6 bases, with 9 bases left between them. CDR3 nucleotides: TGTGCCAGCAGTGAAGTGGGTTCCGCCGGGGAGCTGTTTTTT. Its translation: CASSEVGSAGELFF.

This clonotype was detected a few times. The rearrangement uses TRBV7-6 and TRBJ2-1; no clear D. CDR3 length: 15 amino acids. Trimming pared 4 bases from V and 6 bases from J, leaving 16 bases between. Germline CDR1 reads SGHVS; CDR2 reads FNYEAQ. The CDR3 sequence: CASSSLPSEGNEQFF. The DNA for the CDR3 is TGTGCCAGCAGCTCCTTACCATCTGAAGGCAATGAGCAGTTCTTC.